This TCR beta chain derives from a study of beta chain features in type 1 diabetes. Study as a whole: Age, gender, cell numbers and subset yield matched between patients and controls. Study-level points and caveats: Whether TCRB rearrangement is influenced by HLA type went unresolved here.

This clone was seen a few times. As yet, its antigen is unknown. Each donor gave one heparinised blood draw averaging around 0.12 L. Via CD45RO/CCR7/CD25/CD127/CD95/CD27, cells of the CD4+ naive, central memory, regulatory and stem cell-like memory subsets were sorted. Of the isolated RNA, all was reverse transcribed, and so the sequenced material was expressed TCRB transcripts. Generated by immunoSEQ multiplex PCR, the TCRdb table keeps only in-frame clones and is missing some. The sample comprises just over 450,000 clones, approximately 30% of which are singletons, and about 0.065% rests with the top ten. In germline, CDR1 is SQVTM, CDR2 ANQGSEA. This CDR3 contains 14 residues. V shed 5 bases and J shed 9 bases, with 23 bases lying between them.

The chain joins TRBV29-1 to TRBJ2-7; D gene unclear. Input material: naive CD4+ T cells from blood. The source of this sequence is a man aged 18 to 30 in good health. The CDR3, as DNA: TGCAGCGTTCTTCAGGCATCACCTCCTACGAGGCAGTACTTC. This translates into CSVLQASPPTRQYF.